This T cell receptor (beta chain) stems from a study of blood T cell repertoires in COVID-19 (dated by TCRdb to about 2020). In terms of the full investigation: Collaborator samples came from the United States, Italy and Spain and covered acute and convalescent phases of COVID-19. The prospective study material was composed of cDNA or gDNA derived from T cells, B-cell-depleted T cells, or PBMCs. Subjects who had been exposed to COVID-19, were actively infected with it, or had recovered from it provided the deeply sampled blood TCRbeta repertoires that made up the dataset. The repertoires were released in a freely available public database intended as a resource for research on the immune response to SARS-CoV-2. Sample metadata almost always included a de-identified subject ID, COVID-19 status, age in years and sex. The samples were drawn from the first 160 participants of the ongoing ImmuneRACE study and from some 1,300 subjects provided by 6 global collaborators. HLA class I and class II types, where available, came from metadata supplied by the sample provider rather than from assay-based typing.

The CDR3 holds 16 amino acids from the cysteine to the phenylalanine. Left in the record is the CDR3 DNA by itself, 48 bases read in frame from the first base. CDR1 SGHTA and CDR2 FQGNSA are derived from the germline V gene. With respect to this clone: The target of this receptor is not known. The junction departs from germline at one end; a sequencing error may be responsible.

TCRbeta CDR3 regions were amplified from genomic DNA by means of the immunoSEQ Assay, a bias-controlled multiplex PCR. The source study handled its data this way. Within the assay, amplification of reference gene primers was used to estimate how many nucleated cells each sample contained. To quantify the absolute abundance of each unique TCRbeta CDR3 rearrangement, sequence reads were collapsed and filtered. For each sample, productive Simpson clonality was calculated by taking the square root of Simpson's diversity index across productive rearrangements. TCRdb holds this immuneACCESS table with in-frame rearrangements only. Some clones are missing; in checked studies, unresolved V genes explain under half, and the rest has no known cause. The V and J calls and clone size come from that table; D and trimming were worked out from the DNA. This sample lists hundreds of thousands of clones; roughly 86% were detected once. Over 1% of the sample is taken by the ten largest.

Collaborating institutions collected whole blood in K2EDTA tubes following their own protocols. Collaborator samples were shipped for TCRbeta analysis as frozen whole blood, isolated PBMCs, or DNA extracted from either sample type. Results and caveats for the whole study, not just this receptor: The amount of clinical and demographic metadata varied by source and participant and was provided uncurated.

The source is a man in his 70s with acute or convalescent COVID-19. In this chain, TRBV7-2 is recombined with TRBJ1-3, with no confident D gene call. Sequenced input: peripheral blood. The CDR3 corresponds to CASSIARLSSGNTIYF. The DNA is TGTGCCAGCAGCATAGCCCGTCTAAGCTCTGGAAACACCATATATTTT. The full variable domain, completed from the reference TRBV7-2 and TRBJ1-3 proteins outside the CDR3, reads GAGVSQSPSNKVTEKGKDVELRCDPISGHTALYWYRQSLGQGLEFLIYFQGNSAPDKSGLPSDRFSAERTGGSVSTLTIQRTQQEDSAVYLCASSIARLSSGNTIYFGEGSWLTVV.